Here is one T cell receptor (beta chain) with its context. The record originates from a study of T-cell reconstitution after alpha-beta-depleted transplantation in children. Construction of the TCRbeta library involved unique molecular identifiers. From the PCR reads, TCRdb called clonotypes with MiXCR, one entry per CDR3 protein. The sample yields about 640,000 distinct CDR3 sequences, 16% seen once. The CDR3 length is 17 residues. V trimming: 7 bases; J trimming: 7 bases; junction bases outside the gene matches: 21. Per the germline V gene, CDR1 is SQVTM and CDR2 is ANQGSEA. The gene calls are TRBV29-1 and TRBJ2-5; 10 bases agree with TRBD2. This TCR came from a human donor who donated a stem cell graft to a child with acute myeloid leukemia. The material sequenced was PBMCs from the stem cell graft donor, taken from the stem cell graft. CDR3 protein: CSAERVLAGELRGTQYF. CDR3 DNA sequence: TGCAGCGCCGAGAGGGTGCTAGCGGGGGAACTAAGAGGGACCCAGTACTTC.